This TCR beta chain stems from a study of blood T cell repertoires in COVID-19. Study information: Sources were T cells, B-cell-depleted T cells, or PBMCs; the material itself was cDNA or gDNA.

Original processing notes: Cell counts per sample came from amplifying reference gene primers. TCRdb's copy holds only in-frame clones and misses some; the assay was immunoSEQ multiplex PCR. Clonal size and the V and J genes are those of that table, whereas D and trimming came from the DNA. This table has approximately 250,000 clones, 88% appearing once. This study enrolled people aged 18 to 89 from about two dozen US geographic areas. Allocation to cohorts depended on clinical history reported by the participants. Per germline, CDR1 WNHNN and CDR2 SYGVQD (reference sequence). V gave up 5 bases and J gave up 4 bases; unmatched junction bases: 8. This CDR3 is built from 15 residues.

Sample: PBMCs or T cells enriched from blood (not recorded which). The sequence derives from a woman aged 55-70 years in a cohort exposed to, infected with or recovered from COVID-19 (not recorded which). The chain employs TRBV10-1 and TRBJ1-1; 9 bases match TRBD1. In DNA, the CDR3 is TGCGCCAGCAGTCGGGACAGGGCGGGGACCACTGAAGCTTTCTTT. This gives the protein CASSRDRAGTTEAFF.